Following are 5 T cell receptor beta chains from one sample sequenced in a study of T cells in Graves' hyperthyroidism and ophthalmopathy. RNA transcripts were the template for amplifying TCR beta CDR3 regions. A first-round RT-PCR of the TCR CDR3 used the HTBI primer set. TCRdb reprocessed the multiplex PCR reads via MiXCR and lists one record per CDR3 protein. The sample lists 550,000 to 650,000 distinct CDR3 sequences, roughly 15% occurring once. The sequenced sample was blood. Receptors originate from a woman aged 40 to 50 with Graves' hyperthyroidism.

This clonotype has a handful of counts. The genes are TRBV20-1 and TRBJ2-5, with TRBD1 matching 11 bases. This CDR3 contains 16 residues. V shed 3 bases, J shed 2 bases, and the junction held 8 bases outside the gene matches. Per the germline V gene, CDR1 is DFQATT and CDR2 is SNEGSKA (reference sequence). CDR3 protein: CSASPGTGGTQETQYF. The CDR3 nucleotides read TGCAGTGCTAGCCCCGGGACAGGGGGAACACAAGAGACCCAGTACTTC.

As regards this clonotype: A much larger clone differs by one base, so this may be a read error. The V gene is TRBV5-1, the J gene TRBJ1-2; D unclear. CDR3 length: 14 residues. Looked up from germline, CDR1 is SGHRS and CDR2 is YFSETQ. CDR3 nucleotide sequence: TGCGCCAGCAGCTTGGCGCCAGCCACCTATGGCTGCACCTTC. This sequence encodes CASSLAPATYGCTF.

This clonotype was counted between two and nine times. The V call is TRBV6-1, the J call TRBJ2-1; the D gene is possibly TRBD2 (6 bases). Germline V gene lookup returns CDR1 MNHNS and CDR2 SASEGT. V was shortened by 8 bases and J by 3 bases, with 14 bases between the two germline ends. The CDR3 totals 14 residues. The CDR3 here is CASLVAGIYNEQFF. The DNA for the CDR3 is TGTGCCAGCTTAGTGGCGGGGATCTACAATGAGCAGTTCTTC.

The sample holds many counts of this clonotype. CDR3 sequence reads: CSAMNTEAFF. The CDR3 bases are TGCAGCGCTATGAACACTGAAGCTTTCTTT. The V call is TRBV29-1, the J call TRBJ1-1; no clear D. The CDR3 is made up of 10 amino acids. Germline CDR1 SQVTM, CDR2 ANQGSEA. Trimming removed 7 bases at V and 0 bases at J, with 3 bases between.

This clonotype was observed a handful of times. The genes are TRBV20-1 and TRBJ1-5, with TRBD1 identical over 8 bases. Trimming at V came to 3 bases and at J to 5 bases, leaving 9 bases not matched to a gene. The CDR3 loop spans 15 amino acids. Germline V gene lookup returns CDR1 DFQATT and CDR2 SNEGSKA (reference sequence). The CDR3 nucleotides are TGCAGTGCTAGCCTAGCAGGGGGCGATTATCAGCCCCAGCATTTT. Encoded protein: CSASLAGGDYQPQHF.